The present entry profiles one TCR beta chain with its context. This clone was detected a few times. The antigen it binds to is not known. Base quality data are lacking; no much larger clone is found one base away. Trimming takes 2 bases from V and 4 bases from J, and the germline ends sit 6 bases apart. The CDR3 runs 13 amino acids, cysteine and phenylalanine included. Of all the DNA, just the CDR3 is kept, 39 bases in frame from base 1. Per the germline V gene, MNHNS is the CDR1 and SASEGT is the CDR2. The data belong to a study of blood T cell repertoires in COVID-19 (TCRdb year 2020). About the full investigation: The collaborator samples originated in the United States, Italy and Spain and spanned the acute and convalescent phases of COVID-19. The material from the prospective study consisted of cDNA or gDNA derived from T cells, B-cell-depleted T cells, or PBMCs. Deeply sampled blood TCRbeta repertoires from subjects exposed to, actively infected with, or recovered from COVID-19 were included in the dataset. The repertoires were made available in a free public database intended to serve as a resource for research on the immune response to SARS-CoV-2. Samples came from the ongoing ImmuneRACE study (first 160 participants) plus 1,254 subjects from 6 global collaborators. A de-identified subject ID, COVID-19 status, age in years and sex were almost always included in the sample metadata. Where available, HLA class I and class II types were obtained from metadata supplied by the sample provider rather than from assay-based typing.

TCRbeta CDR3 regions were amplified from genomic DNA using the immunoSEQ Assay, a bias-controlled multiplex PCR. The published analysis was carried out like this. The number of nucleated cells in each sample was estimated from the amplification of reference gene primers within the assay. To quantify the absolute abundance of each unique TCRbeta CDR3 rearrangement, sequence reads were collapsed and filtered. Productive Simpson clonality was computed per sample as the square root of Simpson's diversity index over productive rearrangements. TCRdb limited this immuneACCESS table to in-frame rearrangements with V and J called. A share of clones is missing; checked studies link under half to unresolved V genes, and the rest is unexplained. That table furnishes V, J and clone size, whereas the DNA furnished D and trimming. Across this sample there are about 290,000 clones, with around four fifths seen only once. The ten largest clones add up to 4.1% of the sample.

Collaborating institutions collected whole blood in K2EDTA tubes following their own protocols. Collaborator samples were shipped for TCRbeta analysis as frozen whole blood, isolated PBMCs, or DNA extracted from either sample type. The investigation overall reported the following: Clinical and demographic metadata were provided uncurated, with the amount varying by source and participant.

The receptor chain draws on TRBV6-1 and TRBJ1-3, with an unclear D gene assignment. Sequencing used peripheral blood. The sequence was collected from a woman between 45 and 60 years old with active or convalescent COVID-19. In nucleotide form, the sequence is TGTGCCAGCAGTGAAAACAGAGGAAACACCATATATTTT. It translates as CASSENRGNTIYF.